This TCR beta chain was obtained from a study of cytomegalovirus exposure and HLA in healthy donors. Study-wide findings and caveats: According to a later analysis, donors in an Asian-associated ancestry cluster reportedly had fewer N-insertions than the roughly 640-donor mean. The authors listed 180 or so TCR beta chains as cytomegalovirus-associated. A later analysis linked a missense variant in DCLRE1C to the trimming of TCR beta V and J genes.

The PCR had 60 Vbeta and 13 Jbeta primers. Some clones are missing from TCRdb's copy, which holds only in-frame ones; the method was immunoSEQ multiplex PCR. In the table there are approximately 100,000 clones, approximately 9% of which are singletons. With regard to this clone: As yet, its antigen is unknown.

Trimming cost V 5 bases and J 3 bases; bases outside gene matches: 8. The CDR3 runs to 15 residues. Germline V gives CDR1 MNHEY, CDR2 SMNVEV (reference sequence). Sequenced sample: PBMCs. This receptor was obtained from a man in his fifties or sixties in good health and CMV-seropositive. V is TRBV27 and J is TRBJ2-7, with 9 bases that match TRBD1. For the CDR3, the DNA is TGTGCCAGCAGTCCCGCTGGGACAGGGCTCTACGAGCAGTACTTC. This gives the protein CASSPAGTGLYEQYF.